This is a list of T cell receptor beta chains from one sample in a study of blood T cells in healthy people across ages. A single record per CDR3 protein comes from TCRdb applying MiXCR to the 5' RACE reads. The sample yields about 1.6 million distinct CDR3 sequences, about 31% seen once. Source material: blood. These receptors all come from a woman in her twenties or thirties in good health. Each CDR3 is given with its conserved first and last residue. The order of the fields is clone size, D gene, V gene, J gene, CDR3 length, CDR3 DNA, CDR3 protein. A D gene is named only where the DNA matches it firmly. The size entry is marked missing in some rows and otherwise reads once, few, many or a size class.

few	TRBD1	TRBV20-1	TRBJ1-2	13	TGCAGTGCGCCCGGACAGGGAAAGTATGGCTACACCTTC	CSAPGQGKYGYTF
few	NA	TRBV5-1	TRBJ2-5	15	TGCGCCAGCAGCTTGACAGGCGGTCCCGAGGAGACCCAGTACTTC	CASSLTGGPEETQYF
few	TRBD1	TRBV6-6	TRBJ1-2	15	TGTGCCAGCAGTTATTCCGGGACAGGCGACTATGGCTACACCTTC	CASSYSGTGDYGYTF
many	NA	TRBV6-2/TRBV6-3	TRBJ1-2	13	TGTGCCAGCGCCCCTGGACAGACCTATGGCTACACCTTC	CASAPGQTYGYTF
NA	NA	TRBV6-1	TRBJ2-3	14	TGTGCCAGCAAAACGAGAGCTAGCACAGATACGCAGTATTTT	CASKTRASTDTQYF
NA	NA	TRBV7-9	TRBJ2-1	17	TGTGCCAGCAGCTTAGATGGAGGGCCTCGTTCCTACAATGAGCAGTTCTTC	CASSLDGGPRSYNEQFF
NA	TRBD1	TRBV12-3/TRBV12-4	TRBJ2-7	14	TGTGCCAGCAGTCCGGGGACAGGGAAGTCCGAGCAGTACTTC	CASSPGTGKSEQYF
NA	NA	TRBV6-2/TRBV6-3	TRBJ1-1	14	TGTGCCAGCACCCAGAGAAATTCTAGCACTGAAGCTTTCTTT	CASTQRNSSTEAFF
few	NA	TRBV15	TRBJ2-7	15	TGTGCCACCAGCAGAGATCTAGGGGGCTCCTACGAGCAGTACTTC	CATSRDLGGSYEQYF
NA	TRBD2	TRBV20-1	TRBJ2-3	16	TGCAGTGCTAGGCCGAGAGCTAGCGGGAGATCAGATACGCAGTATTTT	CSARPRASGRSDTQYF
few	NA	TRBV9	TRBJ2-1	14	TGTGCCAGCAGCGTAGCGGGATCAGGGGATGAGCAGTTCTTC	CASSVAGSGDEQFF
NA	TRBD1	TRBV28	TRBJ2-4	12	TGTGCCAGCAGTGAAGGACAGGACATTCAGTACTTC	CASSEGQDIQYF
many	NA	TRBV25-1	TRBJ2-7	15	TGTGCCAGCAGTGAAGAACGGACAGAAACCTACGAGCAGTACTTC	CASSEERTETYEQYF
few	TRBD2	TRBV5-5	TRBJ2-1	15	TGTGCCAGCAGCCTTAGCGGGGGGCTCAAGAATGAGCAGTTCTTC	CASSLSGGLKNEQFF
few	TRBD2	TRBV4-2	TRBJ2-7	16	TGTGCCAGCAGCCAACAGTCAGCGGGAGGCACCTACGAGCAGTACTTC	CASSQQSAGGTYEQYF
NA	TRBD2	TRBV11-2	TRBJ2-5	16	TGTGCCAGCAGCTTAGGTGCCGGGGGGGCCGTTGAGACCCAGTACTTC	CASSLGAGGAVETQYF
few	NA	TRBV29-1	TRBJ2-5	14	TGCAGCGTTCAGACAGGGAGGGTAAGAGAGACCCAGTACTTC	CSVQTGRVRETQYF
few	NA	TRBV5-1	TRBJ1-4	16	TGCGCCAGCAGCCAGAACACAGGGCCCATGGGTGAAAAACTGTTTTTT	CASSQNTGPMGEKLFF
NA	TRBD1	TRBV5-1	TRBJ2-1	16	TGCGCCAGCAGCTTGCTCCGGGACAGTGCCTACAATGAGCAGTTCTTC	CASSLLRDSAYNEQFF
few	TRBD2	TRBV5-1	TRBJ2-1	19	TGCGCCAGCAGCTTTACCCCACGGGTAGCGGGGTACCGCTACAATGAGCAGTTCTTC	CASSFTPRVAGYRYNEQFF
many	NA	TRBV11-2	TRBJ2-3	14	TGTGCCAGCAGCTTACGACTATTCACAGATACGCAGTATTTT	CASSLRLFTDTQYF
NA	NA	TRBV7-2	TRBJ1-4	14	TGTGCCAGCAGCTTAATGGGCCAAAATGAAAAACTGTTTTTT	CASSLMGQNEKLFF
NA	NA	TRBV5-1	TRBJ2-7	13	TGCGCCAGCAGCTCGGACTCGGTGGAAGAGCAGTACTTC	CASSSDSVEEQYF
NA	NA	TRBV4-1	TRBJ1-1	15	TGCGCCAGCAGCCAAGGACAGTTCGAGAACACTGAAGCTTTCTTT	CASSQGQFENTEAFF
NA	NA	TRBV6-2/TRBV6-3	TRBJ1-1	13	TGTGCCAGCCGAAAGACCCACGGGATTGAAGCTTTCTTT	CASRKTHGIEAFF
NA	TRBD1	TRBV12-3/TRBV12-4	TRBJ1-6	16	TGTGCCAGCAGTTTAGTAGTGGGACAGGTCAATTCACCCCTCCACTTT	CASSLVVGQVNSPLHF
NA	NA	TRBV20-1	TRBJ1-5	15	TGCAGTGCTTCCCGTAGGGCCGGGTTAGGTCAGCCCCAGCATTTT	CSASRRAGLGQPQHF
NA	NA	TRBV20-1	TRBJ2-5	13	TGCAGTGCCGCCCCTGGGGCTTCAGAGACCCAGTACTTC	CSAAPGASETQYF
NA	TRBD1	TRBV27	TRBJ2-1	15	TGTGCCAGCAAGTCCGGGACAGGGTCCTACAATGAGCGGTTCTTC	CASKSGTGSYNERFF
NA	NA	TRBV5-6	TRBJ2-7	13	TGTGCCAGCAGCTGGGGACCCACTGGGGAGCAGTACTTC	CASSWGPTGEQYF
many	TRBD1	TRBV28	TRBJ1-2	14	TGTGCCAGCAGTCTTACAGGGGCAAACTATGGCTACACCTTC	CASSLTGANYGYTF
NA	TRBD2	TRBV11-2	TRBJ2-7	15	TGTGCCAGCAGCCTAAGGGAGGGTCGATCCTACGAGCAGTACTTC	CASSLREGRSYEQYF
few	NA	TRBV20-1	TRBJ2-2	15	TGCAGTGCTAGTCTGGGGCCCACTTACACCGGGGAGCTGTTTTTT	CSASLGPTYTGELFF
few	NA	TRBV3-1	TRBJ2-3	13	TGTGCCAGCAGCCCCACCGGGAGACACCCTAGGTATTTT	CASSPTGRHPRYF
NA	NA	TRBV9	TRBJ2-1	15	TGTGCCAGCGACGCGGGGACCAATTCCTACAATGAGCAGTTCTTC	CASDAGTNSYNEQFF
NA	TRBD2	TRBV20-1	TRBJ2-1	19	TGCAGTGCTAGAGGCCGGGGGACTAGCGGGAGGAATAGGGACAATGAGCAGTTCTTC	CSARGRGTSGRNRDNEQFF
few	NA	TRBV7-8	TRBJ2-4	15	TGTGCCAGCAGCTTAGTAGGCGGGATGGGAAACATTCAGTACTTC	CASSLVGGMGNIQYF
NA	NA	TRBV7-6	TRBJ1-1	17	TGTGCCAGCAGCTTATCCACGACAGGACGCCCAAACACTGAAGCTTTCTTT	CASSLSTTGRPNTEAFF
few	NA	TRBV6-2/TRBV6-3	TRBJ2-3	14	TGTGCCAGCAGTTACGGAGCCGTCTCAGATACGCAGTATTTT	CASSYGAVSDTQYF
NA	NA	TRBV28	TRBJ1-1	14	TGTGCCAGCAGTCTCACCTTAGATGGGGTGGGAGCTTTCTTT	CASSLTLDGVGAFF
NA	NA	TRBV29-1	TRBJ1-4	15	TGCAGCGTGAGGGCCGGTACCCTTGTAAATGAAAGACTGTTTTTT	CSVRAGTLVNERLFF
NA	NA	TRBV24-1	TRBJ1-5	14	TGTGCCACCAGTGAACTAGGAGAGAATCAGCCCCAGCATTTT	CATSELGENQPQHF
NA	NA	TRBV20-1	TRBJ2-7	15	TGTAGTGCTCACTCGGGGACGTTGAGCTCCTACGGGCAGTACTTC	CSAHSGTLSSYGQYF
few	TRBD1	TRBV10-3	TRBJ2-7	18	TGTGCCATCAGTGACTCCCGAGGGGACAGGAGTATCCTTTACGAGCAGTACTTC	CAISDSRGDRSILYEQYF
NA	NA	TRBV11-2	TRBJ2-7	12	TGTGCCAGCAGCTGGACGACCTACGAGCAGTACTTC	CASSWTTYEQYF
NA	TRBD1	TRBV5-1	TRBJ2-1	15	TGCGCCAGCGGCACCCGGGACAGGGGCACCAATGAGCAGTTCTTC	CASGTRDRGTNEQFF
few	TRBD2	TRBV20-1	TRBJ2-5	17	TGCAGTGCTGGCGGGCTAGCGGGGGGGCTGAGGCAAGAGACCCAGTACTTC	CSAGGLAGGLRQETQYF
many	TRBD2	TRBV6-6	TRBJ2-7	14	TGTGCCAGCAGCACACCTAGCGGGGGTTACGAGCAGTACTTC	CASSTPSGGYEQYF
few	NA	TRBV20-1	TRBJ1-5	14	TGCAGTGCTAAGAGGGGAGAGAACTATCAGCCCCAGCATTTT	CSAKRGENYQPQHF
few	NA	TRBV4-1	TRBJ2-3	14	TGCGCCAGCAGCCAATCTCCTAGCACAGATACGCAGTATTTT	CASSQSPSTDTQYF
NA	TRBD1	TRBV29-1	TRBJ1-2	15	TGCAGCGTGTCCGGGACAGGGGGCGGGGTAAATGGCTACACCTTC	CSVSGTGGGVNGYTF
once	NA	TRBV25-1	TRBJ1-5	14	TGTGCCAGCAGTGAATATGAGGGCAATCGGCCCCAGCATTTT	CASSEYEGNRPQHF
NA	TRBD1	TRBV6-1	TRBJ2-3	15	TGTGCCAGCAGTGACCGGGACAGGGTTGTGGATACGCAGTATTTT	CASSDRDRVVDTQYF
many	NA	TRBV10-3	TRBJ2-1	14	TGTGCCATCACCCCGGGACTTTCTTACAATGAGCAGTTCTTC	CAITPGLSYNEQFF
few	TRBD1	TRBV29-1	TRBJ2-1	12	TGCAGCGTTGTCGACAGGGCCAATGAGCAGTTCTTC	CSVVDRANEQFF
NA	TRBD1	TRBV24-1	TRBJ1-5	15	TGTGCCACCAGTGACTCACCGGACAGGGAGCAGCCCCAGCATTTT	CATSDSPDREQPQHF